This paragraph covers one T cell receptor (beta chain) sequence. The record originates from a study of blood T cells in healthy people across ages. From germline, CDR1 is SGHAT and CDR2 FQDESV (reference sequence). Trimming stripped 3 bases from V and 4 bases from J, with 23 bases between. CDR3 length equals 18 residues. Together with a sample-barcoded 5' primer, a J-beta primer mix was included in a second PCR lasting about 7 to 12 cycles. Using its own MiXCR run on the 5' RACE reads, TCRdb lists one record per CDR3 protein. Altogether roughly 1.9 million distinct CDR3 sequences are present, about 39% being singletons, with the ten largest covering roughly 23%.

The sequence derives from a human donor in good health. The rearrangement joins TRBV11-1 to TRBJ2-3; TRBD1 might be the D (5 bases). The sequencing sample was made of blood. Here the CDR3 reads CASSLWKMWEEGADTQYF. In nucleotides, the CDR3 is TGTGCCAGCAGCTTGTGGAAAATGTGGGAAGAAGGGGCAGATACGCAGTATTTT. The variable domain in full, with the rest retrieved from reference TRBV11-1 and TRBJ2-3, is EAEVAQSPRYKITEKSQAVAFWCDPISGHATLYWYRQILGQGPELLVQFQDESVVDDSQLPKDRFSAERLKGVDSTLKIQPAELGDSAMYLCASSLWKMWEEGADTQYFGPGTRLTVL.